Following are 12 T cell receptor beta chains from one sample sequenced in a study of T-cell reconstitution after alpha-beta-depleted transplantation in children. Unique molecular identifiers were incorporated when the TCRbeta library was constructed. TCRdb passed the PCR reads through MiXCR, listing each CDR3 protein once. The table shows approximately 45,000 distinct CDR3 sequences, with roughly half occurring only once. This specimen consisted of peripheral blood, obtained before TCRalphabeta/CD19-depleted stem cell transplant. The source is a boy less than two years old with SCID, due to receive a stem cell transplant.

V and J are TRBV20-1 and TRBJ2-3, with 10 bases aligning to TRBD2. CDR1 is DFQATT, CDR2 SNEGSKA, per germline (reference sequence). The trim removed 4 bases at V and 4 bases at J, leaving 8 bases unmatched. This CDR3 region has 15 residues. CDR3 DNA sequence: TGCAGTGCTACTTATAGCGGGGGGAGGGCAGATACGCAGTATTTT. Protein sequence: CSATYSGGRADTQYF.

A few counts support this clonotype. The chain links TRBV5-4 to TRBJ2-1; tentatively, D is TRBD2 (6 bases). With 5 bases removed from V and 1 base from J, the gap between germline ends came to 16 bases. The CDR3 consists of 16 residues. CDR1 is SGHNT and CDR2 is YYREEE in the germline V gene (reference sequence). CDR3 sequence reads: CASRSSGTLSYNEQFF. Written as DNA, the CDR3 is TGTGCCAGCAGAAGCTCCGGGACTCTTTCCTACAATGAGCAGTTCTTC. Complete variable domain (other parts from reference TRBV5-4 and TRBJ2-1): ETGVTQSPTHLIKTRGQQVTLRCSSQSGHNTVSWYQQALGQGPQFIFQYYREEENGRGNFPPRFSGLQFPNYSSELNVNALELDDSALYLCASRSSGTLSYNEQFFGPGTRLTVL.

This clonotype was found a few times. V gene TRBV6-5 combines with J gene TRBJ1-6, with D unresolved. Germline V gene lookup returns CDR1 MNHEY and CDR2 SVGAGI. The CDR3 loop spans 12 amino acids. Trimming shortened V by 6 bases and J by 7 bases, and 7 bases separated the two germline ends. The CDR3 nucleotides are TGTGCCAGCAGGTTTGGCAATTCACCCCTCCACTTT. Translated: CASRFGNSPLHF.

The chain couples TRBV29-1 to TRBJ1-2, with a possible D match to TRBD1 (6 bases). The CDR3 is 13 amino acids. V lost 6 bases and J lost 8, with 19 bases in between. The germline V gene has CDR1 SQVTM and CDR2 ANQGSEA. CDR3: CSVAPREGHGYTF. DNA for the CDR3: TGCAGCGTCGCGCCCAGGGAGGGACACGGCTACACCTTC.

The J gene is TRBJ1-1, the V gene TRBV18; 9 nucleotides align to TRBD1. Per the germline V gene, CDR1 is KGHSH and CDR2 is LQKENI. The CDR3 runs 14 residues. The V gene end was trimmed by 5 bases and the J gene end by 5 bases; junction bases not matched to a gene: 6. CDR3 sequence reads: CASSATGGRTEAFF. DNA for the CDR3: TGTGCCAGCTCAGCAACAGGGGGCCGAACTGAAGCTTTCTTT.

This clonotype was seen more than once but under ten times. The rearrangement links TRBV6-1 to TRBJ1-2; the D gene is possibly TRBD1 (5 bases). Trimming pared 1 base from V and 2 bases from J, leaving 5 bases between. Germline assignment: CDR1 MNHNS and CDR2 SASEGT. This CDR3 spans 13 amino acids. The CDR3 sequence is CASSEEGNYGYTF. The CDR3 nucleotides read TGTGCCAGCAGTGAAGAGGGGAACTATGGCTACACCTTC.

This clonotype was picked up many times. This chain uses TRBV7-8 with TRBJ1-5; unclear D gene. The CDR3 sequence is 14 residues long. V gave up 1 base and J gave up 8 bases, with 12 bases separating them. Germline loops: CDR1 SGHVS, CDR2 FQNEAQ. CDR3 loop: CASSLEAQTEPQHF. CDR3 coding DNA: TGTGCCAGCAGCTTAGAAGCACAGACGGAGCCCCAGCATTTT. Looking up the rest from reference TRBV7-8 and TRBJ1-5 gives the full variable domain: GAGVSQSPRYKVAKRGQDVALRCDPISGHVSLFWYQQALGQGPEFLTYFQNEAQLDKSGLPSDRFFAERPEGSVSTLKIQRTQQEDSAVYLCASSLEAQTEPQHFGDGTRLSIL.

The rearrangement links TRBV6-1 to TRBJ1-5; possibly TRBD1 for D (6 bases). This CDR3 contains 15 residues. V was cut by 6 bases and J by 6 bases, with 18 bases left in between. The germline CDR1 and CDR2 sequences are MNHNS and SASEGT. The CDR3 is CASRPPSGESQPQHF. The CDR3 coding sequence is TGTGCCAGCAGGCCCCCGTCAGGGGAAAGTCAGCCCCAGCATTTT.

The genes are TRBV6-1 and TRBJ2-1; 12 bases are a match to TRBD2. The CDR3 has 14 residues. Germline V gene sequence: CDR1 MNHNS, CDR2 SASEGT. Trimming removed 7 bases from V and 12 bases from J; junction bases left unmatched: 10. CDR3 protein: CASTISTSGGGQFF. In DNA, the CDR3 is TGTGCCAGCACCATATCGACTAGCGGGGGTGGGCAGTTCTTC.

The chain employs TRBV5-6 and TRBJ2-5; D is unclear. This CDR3 region has 14 residues. The V gene's germline CDR1 is SGHDT and CDR2 YYEEEE. V lost 2 bases, J lost 5 bases, and 13 bases lay in between. The CDR3 protein is CASSFEADWETQYF. The CDR3 DNA follows: TGTGCCAGCAGCTTTGAGGCAGACTGGGAGACCCAGTACTTC. Looking up the rest from reference TRBV5-6 and TRBJ2-5 gives the full variable domain: DAGVTQSPTHLIKTRGQQVTLRCSPKSGHDTVSWYQQALGQGPQFIFQYYEEEERQRGNFPDRFSGHQFPNYSSELNVNALLLGDSALYLCASSFEADWETQYFGPGTRLLVL.

This chain joins TRBV20-1 and TRBJ1-1, with D possibly TRBD1 on 6 matching bases. The germline gives CDR1 DFQATT, CDR2 SNEGSKA (reference sequence). The germline V and J ends were trimmed by 1 base and 5 bases, with 14 bases remaining between them. The CDR3 extends over 14 amino acids. The CDR3 DNA follows: TGCAGTGCTAGAGTCGGTGGGGGGCTAACTGAAGCTTTCTTT. The encoded protein is CSARVGGGLTEAFF.

The genes are TRBV5-1 and TRBJ1-2, with 10 bases fitting TRBD1. This CDR3 is built from 13 residues. The V and J ends lost 3 bases and 4 bases, in that order; junction bases with no gene match: 0. From germline, CDR1 is SGHRS and CDR2 YFSETQ. The CDR3 spells CASSWDRGYGYTF. The CDR3 nucleotides read TGCGCCAGCAGCTGGGACAGGGGCTATGGCTACACCTTC.